These T cell receptor beta chains were read from a single sample in a study of T cell changes during pregnancy in multiple sclerosis. Clones were sequenced by immunoSEQ multiplex PCR, and TCRdb holds only the in-frame ones, with some missing. This table holds about 30,000 clones, roughly 90% found once. The material was CD4+ T cells from peripheral blood mononuclear cells, obtained in the third trimester of pregnancy. The receptors shown here come from a female donor in good health, enrolled as a control in a pregnancy study. CDR3s include the opening cysteine and the closing phenylalanine or tryptophan. A D gene is named only where the DNA matches it firmly. Clone size is shown for a subset of rows, as once, few, many or a class of expanded clone.

v_gene	j_gene	d_gene	abundance	CDR3aa	CDR3nt
TRBV19	TRBJ1-1	NA	NA	CASSPPPRTEAFF	TGTGCCAGTAGTCCCCCCCCGCGCACTGAAGCTTTCTTT
TRBV7-6	TRBJ1-5	NA	NA	CASSLGGGFNQPQHF	TGTGCCAGCAGCTTAGGTGGCGGATTCAATCAGCCCCAGCATTTT
TRBV7-2	TRBJ2-7	TRBD2	NA	CASSVTGTSVNEQYF	TGTGCCAGCAGCGTTACCGGGACTAGCGTCAACGAGCAGTACTTC
TRBV11-2	TRBJ2-7	TRBD1	NA	CASSKIGTGSTGMYF	TGTGCCAGCAGCAAAATAGGGACAGGCTCTACGGGAATGTACTTC
TRBV7-9	TRBJ2-3	TRBD2	NA	CASSSQAGGPTDTQYF	TGTGCCAGCAGCTCCCAAGCGGGAGGGCCGACAGATACGCAGTATTTT
TRBV27	TRBJ1-2	TRBD1	NA	CASSPKSQGAYYGYTF	TGTGCCAGCAGTCCCAAATCCCAGGGGGCCTACTATGGCTACACCTTC
TRBV16	TRBJ1-1	NA	NA	CASSQSTGMNTEAFF	TGTGCCAGCAGCCAATCGACCGGGATGAACACTGAAGCTTTCTTT
TRBV7-8	TRBJ2-7	TRBD1	NA	CASSDGTGLDEQYF	TGTGCCAGCAGCGACGGGACAGGGCTCGACGAGCAGTACTTC
TRBV11-1	TRBJ2-3	NA	NA	CASSSGPGDTQYF	TGTGCCAGCAGCTCCGGTCCGGGAGATACGCAGTATTTT
TRBV2	TRBJ2-5	NA	NA	CASRGLIVTETQYF	TGTGCCAGCAGAGGACTAATAGTGACGGAGACCCAGTACTTC
TRBV30	TRBJ2-7	TRBD2	NA	CAWSKLAGSYEQYF	TGTGCCTGGAGTAAACTAGCGGGATCCTACGAGCAGTACTTC
TRBV30	TRBJ1-2	NA	NA	CAWSVPQPVRYGYTF	TGTGCCTGGAGTGTACCCCAACCGGTTCGGTATGGCTACACCTTC
TRBV30	TRBJ1-2	TRBD1	NA	CAWSVADRWCTF	TGTGCCTGGAGTGTAGCGGACAGGTGGTGCACCTTC
TRBV28	TRBJ2-5	TRBD1	few	CASSFLGTGYQETQYF	TGTGCCAGCAGTTTCCTCGGGACAGGATATCAAGAGACCCAGTACTTC
TRBV10-3	TRBJ2-3	TRBD2	NA	CAISGGLAGGADTQYF	TGTGCCATCAGTGGCGGACTAGCGGGAGGGGCAGATACGCAGTATTTT
TRBV7-9	TRBJ2-2	NA	NA	CASSFRESTGELFF	TGTGCCAGCAGCTTCAGGGAATCCACCGGGGAGCTGTTTTTT
TRBV19	TRBJ2-7	TRBD1	NA	CASSMGQGSYEQYF	TGTGCCAGTAGTATGGGACAGGGCTCCTACGAGCAGTACTTC
TRBV29-1	TRBJ2-3	NA	NA	CSVVGGAKGADTQYF	TGCAGCGTTGTAGGGGGGGCTAAAGGGGCAGATACGCAGTATTTT
TRBV18	TRBJ2-3	NA	NA	CASSPPSRDTDTQYF	TGTGCCAGCTCACCACCTTCCCGGGACACAGATACGCAGTATTTT
TRBV5-4	TRBJ1-4	NA	NA	CASSLQGTNEKLFF	TGTGCCAGCAGCTTGCAGGGGACTAATGAAAAACTGTTTTTT
TRBV30	TRBJ2-1	NA	NA	CAWSFSSYNEQFF	TGTGCCTGGAGTTTCAGCTCCTACAATGAGCAGTTCTTC
TRBV6-6	TRBJ1-3	TRBD1	NA	CASSFSGQGTGNTIYF	TGTGCCAGCAGTTTTTCGGGACAGGGGACTGGAAACACCATATATTTT
TRBV6-1	TRBJ1-2	NA	NA	CASSEARGILNYGYTF	TGTGCCAGCAGTGAAGCGCGGGGGATCCTGAACTATGGCTACACCTTC
TRBV2	TRBJ2-5	TRBD1	NA	CATSGTVKETQYF	TGTGCCACTTCCGGGACAGTGAAAGAGACCCAGTACTTC
TRBV30	TRBJ2-3	TRBD2	NA	CAWSVLAGGTDTQYF	TGTGCCTGGAGTGTACTAGCGGGGGGCACAGATACGCAGTATTTT
TRBV29-1	TRBJ1-5	NA	NA	CSVGLGAGGQPQHF	TGCAGCGTTGGATTGGGGGCGGGTGGTCAGCCCCAGCATTTT
TRBV5-4	TRBJ1-1	NA	NA	CASSPAGTGTEAFF	TGTGCCAGCAGCCCCGCGGGGACGGGGACTGAAGCTTTCTTT
TRBV5-1	TRBJ2-3	NA	NA	CASSLGGFPDTQYF	TGCGCCAGCAGCTTGGGAGGGTTTCCAGATACGCAGTATTTT
TRBV4-2	TRBJ1-3	NA	NA	CASSQVGGNTIYF	TGTGCCAGCAGCCAAGTCGGTGGAAACACCATATATTTT
TRBV5-1	TRBJ2-5	TRBD2	NA	CASSLVGSGGETQYF	TGCGCCAGCAGCTTGGTGGGTAGCGGGGGTGAGACCCAGTACTTC
TRBV5-4	TRBJ2-4	NA	NA	CASSLDAGLAKNIQYF	TGTGCCAGCAGCTTGGATGCAGGCCTAGCCAAAAACATTCAGTACTTC
TRBV10-3	TRBJ2-3	NA	NA	CAIYVKGESDTQYF	TGTGCCATCTACGTAAAGGGGGAGTCAGATACGCAGTATTTT
TRBV5-1	TRBJ1-3	TRBD1	NA	CASTEGGADGNTIYF	TGCGCCAGCACCGAAGGGGGCGCGGACGGAAACACCATATATTTT
TRBV28	TRBJ1-2	TRBD1	NA	CASSFTGQGAGGGYTF	TGTGCCAGCAGTTTCACCGGACAGGGGGCTGGTGGCGGCTACACCTTC
TRBV5-1	TRBJ1-1	TRBD1	NA	CASSPGTGNTEAFF	TGCGCCAGCAGCCCAGGGACAGGGAACACTGAAGCTTTCTTT
TRBV6-5	TRBJ1-2	TRBD1	NA	CASTKTGGNYGYTF	TGTGCCAGCACCAAGACAGGGGGAAACTATGGCTACACCTTC
TRBV19	TRBJ2-3	TRBD2	NA	CASSPRQTSRDTQYF	TGTGCCAGTAGTCCGCGTCAGACTAGCAGAGATACGCAGTATTTT
TRBV18	TRBJ1-4	TRBD1	NA	CASSPPGQGGEKLFF	TGTGCCAGCTCACCACCGGGACAGGGCGGGGAAAAACTGTTTTTT
TRBV7-8	TRBJ2-1	TRBD2	NA	CASSPGLASYNEQFF	TGTGCCAGCAGCCCGGGACTAGCCTCCTACAATGAGCAGTTCTTC
TRBV5-1	TRBJ2-1	TRBD1	NA	CASSSHRGHEQFF	TGCGCCAGCAGCTCCCACAGGGGCCATGAGCAGTTCTTC
TRBV5-1	TRBJ1-1	TRBD1	NA	CASSLRQGANTEAFF	TGCGCCAGCAGCTTGAGGCAGGGGGCGAACACTGAAGCTTTCTTT
TRBV6-1	TRBJ1-6	TRBD1	few	CASSAVAGTGERDPLHF	TGTGCCAGCAGTGCAGTTGCCGGGACAGGGGAGAGGGATCCCCTCCACTTT
TRBV7-9	TRBJ2-1	TRBD2	NA	CASSEVGGGSYNEQFF	TGTGCCAGCAGTGAGGTCGGCGGGGGATCCTACAATGAGCAGTTCTTC
TRBV19	TRBJ1-2	NA	few	CASSIGPGYGYTF	TGTGCCAGTAGTATAGGGCCGGGCTATGGCTACACCTTC
TRBV19	TRBJ2-1	TRBD2	NA	CASSHGRVYNEQFF	TGTGCCAGTAGTCACGGGAGGGTCTACAATGAGCAGTTCTTC